Below are 13 T cell receptor beta chains sequenced from a single sample in a study of cytomegalovirus exposure and HLA in healthy donors. PCR employed 60 Vbeta and 13 Jbeta primers. Measured with immunoSEQ multiplex PCR; TCRdb has only the in-frame clones, and not every one. The sample has 70,000 to 80,000 clones, and its top ten clones hold roughly 2.7%. The sample taken for sequencing was PBMCs. These receptors originate from a man aged 35 to 55 in good health and CMV-seronegative.

V and J are TRBV5-1 and TRBJ1-2; 8 nucleotides line up with TRBD1. Losses at the gene ends were 4 bases for V and 2 bases for J; bases not matched to a gene: 4. The CDR3 extends over 14 amino acids. Germline V CDR1 and CDR2: SGHRS, YFSETQ. CDR3 in DNA: TGCGCCAGCAGCCCAAGGGACAGGAACTATGGCTACACCTTC. Amino acid sequence: CASSPRDRNYGYTF.

This chain links TRBV5-1 with TRBJ2-7, with a tentative D call TRBD1 (5 bases). Trimming stripped 0 bases from V and 1 base from J, with 11 bases between. The CDR3 totals 15 residues. The germline V gene encodes CDR1 SGHRS and CDR2 YFSETQ. The CDR3 region has the DNA TGCGCCAGCAGCTTGGCAGGGTGGCTATCCTACGAGCAGTACTTC. It encodes CASSLAGWLSYEQYF. The complete variable domain, with remaining parts taken from reference TRBV5-1 and TRBJ2-7, reads KAGVTQTPRYLIKTRGQQVTLSCSPISGHRSVSWYQQTPGQGLQFLFEYFSETQRNKGNFPGRFSGRQFSNSRSEMNVSTLELGDSALYLCASSLAGWLSYEQYFGPGTRLTVT.

The chain links TRBV19 to TRBJ1-1; D not certain. With 2 bases removed from V and 8 bases from J, the gap between germline ends came to 9 bases. Germline CDR1 is LNHDA and CDR2 is SQIVND (reference sequence). The CDR3 is 12 amino acids. The CDR3 is CASSIPTKEAFF. The CDR3 DNA follows: TGTGCCAGTAGTATACCGACTAAAGAAGCTTTCTTT.

The CDR3 loop reads CASSETAGTEAFF. CDR3 bases: TGTGCCAGCAGTGAGACCGCGGGCACTGAAGCTTTCTTT. V and J are TRBV25-1 and TRBJ1-1; no clear D. CDR1 MGHDK and CDR2 SYGVNS come from the germline V gene. The CDR3 sequence is 13 residues long. Trimming left V 3 bases short and J 4 bases short, with 9 bases between. Filled out from reference TRBV25-1 and TRBJ1-1, the complete variable domain reads EADIYQTPRYLVIGTGKKITLECSQTMGHDKMYWYQQDPGMELHLIHYSYGVNSTEKGDLSSESTVSRIRTEHFPLTLESARPSHTSQYLCASSETAGTEAFFGQGTRLTVV.

The chain couples TRBV5-1 to TRBJ2-1, with D possibly matching TRBD2 (6 bases). This CDR3 spans 15 amino acids. Germline V CDR1 and CDR2: SGHRS, YFSETQ. With 0 bases removed from V and 9 bases from J, the gap between germline ends came to 16 bases. The CDR3: CASSLGDSGQSEQFF. Here the CDR3 DNA reads TGCGCCAGCAGCTTGGGGGACTCCGGGCAGAGTGAGCAGTTCTTC.

The chain couples TRBV6-6 to TRBJ2-7; D may be TRBD2 (5 bases). The CDR3 consists of 14 residues. V was trimmed by 0 bases and J by 3 bases, leaving 9 bases between them. Germline assignment: CDR1 MNHNY and CDR2 SVGAGI (reference sequence). CDR3 nucleotides: TGTGCCAGCAGTTACTCGGAGGTGGTCTACGAGCAGTACTTC. Amino acids: CASSYSEVVYEQYF.

The chain links TRBV14 to TRBJ1-1; no clear D. Germline CDR1 SGHDN, CDR2 FVKESK. Trimming stripped 4 bases from V and 5 bases from J, with 11 bases between. This CDR3 comprises 13 residues. The CDR3 protein is CASSRSAGTEAFF. CDR3 nucleotides: TGTGCCAGCAGCCGCTCGGCGGGGACTGAAGCTTTCTTT.

The chain links TRBV12-5 to TRBJ1-3; 11 bases align to TRBD1. With 6 bases clipped from V and 0 bases from J, the junction kept 10 bases outside the gene matches. Germline V gives CDR1 LGHNT, CDR2 FRNRAP. This CDR3 spans 18 amino acids. In DNA, the CDR3 is TGTGCTAGTGGCCCAGGACAGGGGGCTACTTCCTCTGGAAACACCATATATTTT. Residues: CASGPGQGATSSGNTIYF. Full variable domain (rest looked up from reference TRBV12-5 and TRBJ1-3): DARVTQTPRHKVTEMGQEVTMRCQPILGHNTVFWYRQTMMQGLELLAYFRNRAPLDDSGMPKDRFSAEMPDATLATLKIQPSEPRDSAVYFCASGPGQGATSSGNTIYFGEGSWLTVV.

The V gene is TRBV6-5, the J gene TRBJ2-2; the D is unclear. Germline V gene sequence: CDR1 MNHEY, CDR2 SVGAGI. The CDR3 runs to 14 residues. V was shortened by 2 bases and J by 3 bases, with 7 bases between the two germline ends. In DNA form, the CDR3 reads TGTGCCAGCAGTTACCGGTTGGACACCGGGGAGCTGTTTTTT. Translated, it gives CASSYRLDTGELFF.

The gene calls are TRBV5-4 and TRBJ2-7; 8 nucleotides match TRBD1. CDR3 length equals 15 residues. From germline, CDR1 is SGHNT and CDR2 YYREEE (reference sequence). V gave up 0 bases and J gave up 5 bases; unmatched junction bases: 7. Written as DNA, the CDR3 is TGTGCCAGCAGCTTGGACAGGGGGAGTTCGGACGAGCAGTACTTC. Translated: CASSLDRGSSDEQYF.

The rearrangement uses TRBV30 and TRBJ2-1; D is uncertain. Germline V gene sequence: CDR1 GTSNPN, CDR2 SVGIG (reference sequence). This CDR3 contains 15 residues. V was shortened by 3 bases and J by 0 bases, with 12 bases between the two germline ends. This CDR3 reads CAWRRVLLSYNEQFF. The CDR3 DNA sequence: TGTGCCTGGAGGAGAGTCCTCCTCTCCTACAATGAGCAGTTCTTC.

The chain employs TRBV5-4 and TRBJ1-4, with D unclear. The ends were cut back, 4 bases at V and 8 bases at J, with 6 bases in the middle. The CDR3 is made up of 11 amino acids. The V gene's germline CDR1 is SGHNT and CDR2 YYREEE (reference sequence). CDR3 region: CASSGGEKLFF. CDR3 sequence (DNA): TGTGCCAGCAGCGGAGGGGAAAAACTGTTTTTT.

The chain is built from TRBV2 and TRBJ1-4; D possibly corresponds to TRBD1 (6 bases). V shed 4 bases and J shed 8 bases, with 14 bases lying between them. The CDR3 covers 14 residues. Germline V gives CDR1 SNHLY, CDR2 FYNNEI. CDR3 DNA sequence: TGTGCCAGCAGTGGACCAGGGGCGCGAGAAAAACTGTTTTTT. Its translation is CASSGPGAREKLFF.